This TCR beta chain was observed in a study of shared clonotypes between healthy human individuals. The study's findings and limits: Between several donors, naive CD4 clonotypes were shared at a level of about 5%. Generation probability values for non-shared clonotypes were lower than those for clonotypes shared by all four donors.

Investigators divided CD4+ cells into CD45RA+ naive and CD45RA-negative memory subsets. A remark on this clone: Its specificity is unknown.

Method: immunoSEQ multiplex PCR; TCRdb's copy keeps in-frame clones and lacks some. The table lists 2 million to 2.5 million clones, more than 90% of them singletons, with 0.1% to 0.15% in the top ten. The germline gives CDR1 SGHRS, CDR2 YFSETQ. This CDR3 has 15 amino acids. Trimming shortened V by 4 bases and J by 0 bases, and 12 bases separated the two germline ends. The sequence was obtained from a man aged 18 to 29 in good health. Sequencing used naive CD4+ T cells sorted from blood. As for subset: CD45RA+ positively selected. The chain carries TRBV5-1 and TRBJ2-3; possible D gene TRBD2, 5 bases. As DNA, the CDR3 is TGCGCCAGCAGCCCTGGACTGACAAGCACAGATACGCAGTATTTT. Amino acid sequence: CASSPGLTSTDTQYF. The whole variable domain, filled in from reference TRBV5-1 and TRBJ2-3, reads KAGVTQTPRYLIKTRGQQVTLSCSPISGHRSVSWYQQTPGQGLQFLFEYFSETQRNKGNFPGRFSGRQFSNSRSEMNVSTLELGDSALYLCASSPGLTSTDTQYFGPGTRLTVL.